The sequence of this T cell receptor (beta chain) was determined in a study of blood T cell repertoires in COVID-19. From germline, CDR1 is SQVTM and CDR2 ANQGSEA. This CDR3 contains 12 residues. V shed 6 bases, J shed 1 base, and the junction held 1 base outside the gene matches. Sequencing was performed with immunoSEQ multiplex PCR; in TCRdb, only in-frame clones are kept and a portion is missing. This sample has 100,000 to 150,000 clones, with over 75% found just once. This clonotype was obtained from a man older than 75 with active or convalescent COVID-19. Material for sequencing was peripheral blood. The rearrangement links TRBV29-1 to TRBJ2-3; 7 bases fit TRBD1. The CDR3 sequence is CSVGQGTDTQYF. The CDR3 DNA follows: TGCAGCGTCGGACAGGGCACAGATACGCAGTATTTT.